A selection of T cell receptor beta chains follows, all from one sample in a study of shared clonotypes between healthy human individuals. TCRdb keeps only in-frame clones here, not all; method: immunoSEQ multiplex PCR. The table includes approximately 2.1 million clones, more than 85% detected once. Sequencing input: naive CD4+ T cells from PBMCs. The receptors originated from a man aged 18-30 years in good health. Some clones in this sample may be carry-over from other donors' samples. The CDR3 runs from the conserved cysteine through the conserved F or W. The D gene is left open where the match is weak. Rows may omit the clone size; those that give it use once, few, many or a size class.

J: TRBJ1-2
size: .
D: .
V: TRBV18
CDR3: CASSPIQGGYTF
DNA: TGTGCCAGCTCACCAATACAAGGTGGCTACACCTTC

J: TRBJ1-3
size: .
D: TRBD1
V: TRBV5-5
CDR3: CASSLGGQARLSGNTIYF
DNA: TGTGCCAGCAGCTTGGGGGGACAGGCAAGACTGTCTGGAAACACCATATATTTT

J: TRBJ2-1
size: .
D: TRBD2
V: TRBV28
CDR3: CASSTGLAAFNEQFF
DNA: TGTGCCAGCAGCACGGGACTAGCAGCTTTCAATGAGCAGTTCTTC

J: TRBJ2-3
size: .
D: .
V: TRBV28
CDR3: CASSLLGNTDTQYF
DNA: TGTGCCAGCAGTTTATTGGGGAACACAGATACGCAGTATTTT

J: TRBJ2-7
size: .
D: .
V: TRBV7-9
CDR3: CASSLAASSYEQYF
DNA: TGTGCCAGCAGCTTAGCGGCGTCCAGCTACGAGCAGTACTTC

J: TRBJ2-3
size: once
D: .
V: TRBV6-6
CDR3: CASSYSSPTDTQYF
DNA: TGTGCCAGCAGTTACTCCAGTCCCACAGATACGCAGTATTTT

J: TRBJ2-3
size: .
D: TRBD2
V: TRBV6-1
CDR3: CASSDLAGVTTDTQYF
DNA: TGTGCCAGCAGTGACCTAGCGGGAGTAACCACAGATACGCAGTATTTT

J: TRBJ2-7
size: .
D: TRBD1
V: TRBV6-4
CDR3: CASSRQGRGSYEQYF
DNA: TGTGCCAGCAGTCGACAGGGAAGAGGCTCCTACGAGCAGTACTTC

J: TRBJ2-6
size: .
D: .
V: TRBV10-1
CDR3: CATPGPWISGANVLTF
DNA: TGCGCCACTCCTGGTCCGTGGATCTCTGGGGCCAACGTCCTGACTTTC

J: TRBJ2-3
size: .
D: TRBD2
V: TRBV5-1
CDR3: CASSSETSGSTDTQYF
DNA: TGCGCCAGCAGCTCGGAGACTAGCGGGAGCACAGATACGCAGTATTTT

J: TRBJ1-3
size: .
D: TRBD1
V: TRBV7-2
CDR3: CAGDRVTGNTIYF
DNA: TGTGCCGGAGACAGGGTTACTGGAAACACCATATATTTT

J: TRBJ2-2
size: .
D: .
V: TRBV10-1
CDR3: CASSAVGPNTGELFF
DNA: TGCGCCAGCAGTGCAGTCGGACCGAACACCGGGGAGCTGTTTTTT

J: TRBJ2-1
size: .
D: .
V: TRBV20-1
CDR3: CSASPNNEQFF
DNA: TGCAGTGCTAGCCCTAACAATGAGCAGTTCTTC

J: TRBJ1-5
size: .
D: .
V: TRBV15
CDR3: CATSGRGEGQPQHF
DNA: TGTGCCACCTCGGGTAGGGGCGAGGGTCAGCCCCAGCATTTT

J: TRBJ2-5
size: .
D: .
V: TRBV5-1
CDR3: CASSKIQGVSETQYF
DNA: TGCGCCAGCAGCAAAATCCAGGGAGTAAGCGAGACCCAGTACTTC

J: TRBJ2-2
size: .
D: .
V: TRBV6-1
CDR3: CALADYNTGELFF
DNA: TGTGCCTTAGCCGACTACAACACCGGGGAGCTGTTTTTT

J: TRBJ2-3
size: .
D: .
V: TRBV2
CDR3: CASSRDGPPPDTQYF
DNA: TGTGCCAGCAGCCGCGACGGGCCCCCCCCAGATACGCAGTATTTT

J: TRBJ1-2
size: .
D: .
V: TRBV27
CDR3: CASSPPVTGRYTF
DNA: TGTGCCAGCAGCCCTCCGGTCACGGGGCGGTACACCTTC